These 2 T cell receptor beta chains originate from one sample sequenced in a study of blood T cell repertoires in COVID-19. Some clones are missing from TCRdb's copy, which holds only in-frame ones; the method was immunoSEQ multiplex PCR. The sample shows approximately 190,000 clones, 84% of them seen only once. The sample consisted of peripheral blood. The receptors come from a human donor in a cohort sampled during active COVID-19.

This chain connects TRBV6-6 to TRBJ1-2, with 8 bases aligning to TRBD1. V lost 5 bases, J lost 8 bases, and 19 bases stayed unmatched. In germline, CDR1 is MNHNY, CDR2 SVGAGI (reference sequence). This CDR3 spans 17 amino acids. The DNA of the CDR3 is TGTGCCAGCAGTCGGACTTTCCGGGACAACTCAGGGGGCGGCTACACCTTC. Translated, it gives CASSRTFRDNSGGGYTF.

V gene TRBV7-9 combines with J gene TRBJ2-3; D not certain. V lost 7 bases and J lost 2, with 7 bases in between. The CDR3 has 12 residues. Germline lookup yields CDR1 SEHNR and CDR2 FQNEAQ (reference sequence). CDR3 DNA sequence: TGTGCCAGCAAGGAGAACACAGATACGCAGTATTTT. This encodes CASKENTDTQYF. The full variable domain, in which reference TRBV7-9 and TRBJ2-3 provide the parts outside the CDR3, is DTGVSQNPRHKITKRGQNVTFRCDPISEHNRLYWYRQTLGQGPEFLTYFQNEAQLEKSRLLSDRFSAERPKGSFSTLEIQRTEQGDSAMYLCASKENTDTQYFGPGTRLTVL.